These T cell receptor beta chains were read from a single sample in a study of blood T cell repertoires in COVID-19. Repertoires were generated with immunoSEQ multiplex PCR, while TCRdb's copy carries only in-frame clones and drops some. The sample lists approximately 130,000 clones; 81% were seen once. Sequenced input: peripheral blood. The source is a woman aged 55-70 years with active or convalescent COVID-19. CDR3s leave out the opening cysteine and the closing phenylalanine or tryptophan.

J gene	V gene	CDR3 length	CDR3 protein
TRBJ2-7	TRBV7-9	10	ASSRTGGEQY
TRBJ1-4	TRBV23-1	15	ASSGQFSGQGNEKLF
TRBJ1-2	TRBV18	13	ASSPNPDIHYGYT
TRBJ2-3	TRBV7-3	13	ASSPRGQITDTQY
TRBJ1-1	TRBV29-1	12	SVRDRGLNTEAF
TRBJ1-6	TRBV6-5	13	ASSRSLDRDSPLH
TRBJ1-3	TRBV6-5	13	ASSQSGDSGNTIY
TRBJ2-5	TRBV2	13	ASSDWDTFQETQY
TRBJ2-5	TRBV4-1	13	ASSQSAGTLGGQY
TRBJ1-3	TRBV5-6	13	ASSVDRGLGNTIY
TRBJ1-5	TRBV3-1/TRBV3-2	15	ANWGGFHLLSNQPQH
TRBJ1-1	TRBV10-3	11	AISTGGGTEAF
TRBJ2-2	TRBV10-1	15	ASSEPNGGHNTGELF
TRBJ2-1	TRBV24-1	13	ATTGSGRASNEQF
TRBJ2-1	TRBV27	11	ASRVLDYNEQF
TRBJ2-3	TRBV6-5	12	ASSPPLATDTQY
TRBJ2-2	TRBV27	12	ASSTSRGTGELF
TRBJ1-1	TRBV5-4	13	ASSIGQEMNTEAF
TRBJ2-5	TRBV4-3	16	ASSQDPMREWESETQY
TRBJ2-5	TRBV7-6	16	ASSYGTGQPPFRETQY
TRBJ2-1	TRBV2	10	ASSEVPYEQF
TRBJ1-1	TRBV7-9	12	ASSYRGGGTEAF
TRBJ1-3	TRBV4-3	15	ASSQDIGTGGRNTIY
TRBJ2-3	TRBV11-2	15	ASSPSPSGGASREQY
TRBJ2-5	TRBV7-9	12	ASSFTQGPETQY
TRBJ2-7	TRBV4-3	11	ASSQATGEEQY
TRBJ1-4	TRBV4-1	13	ASSQVLQPNEKLF
TRBJ2-6	TRBV7-9	15	ASSRTGVSSGANVLT
TRBJ2-7	TRBV18	14	ASSPPGSGRSHEQY
TRBJ1-1	TRBV28	13	ASIKAGGASTEAF
TRBJ2-7	TRBV6-5	13	ASSYGAVAGSEQY